This TCR beta chain was identified during a study of glioma-infiltrating T cells. Study-level findings and limits: Tissue-blood divergence was below expectation in non-neoplastic patients, above in gliomas.

Amplification of TCR alpha and beta CDR3 regions from RNA used iRepertoire nested multiplex PCR. Tissue mRNA or PBMC total RNA, roughly 100-400 ng, went into one-step reverse transcription and amplification. One entry per CDR3 protein, called by TCRdb with MiXCR from the multiplex PCR reads. The sample has approximately 190,000 distinct CDR3 sequences, roughly a third seen once; the top ten hold 20% to 25%. The J segment lost 3 bases and the V segment lost 0 bases, leaving 9 bases of the junction unmatched. The CDR3 loop spans 17 amino acids. Germline assignment: CDR1 MNHEY and CDR2 SMNVEV (reference sequence). With respect to this clonotype: Its antigen remains unknown.

The sequenced sample consisted of glioma tissue, nonneoplastic brain tissue, or PBMCs (not recorded which). This sequence originates from a human donor with low-grade glioma or glioblastoma, undergoing nonglioma brain surgery, or in good health (not recorded which). This chain uses TRBV27 with TRBJ2-7, with TRBD2 identical over 9 bases. CDR3 sequence: CASSLSGASGMLYEQYF. The CDR3 bases are TGTGCCAGCAGTTTATCAGGGGCTAGCGGGATGCTCTACGAGCAGTACTTC.